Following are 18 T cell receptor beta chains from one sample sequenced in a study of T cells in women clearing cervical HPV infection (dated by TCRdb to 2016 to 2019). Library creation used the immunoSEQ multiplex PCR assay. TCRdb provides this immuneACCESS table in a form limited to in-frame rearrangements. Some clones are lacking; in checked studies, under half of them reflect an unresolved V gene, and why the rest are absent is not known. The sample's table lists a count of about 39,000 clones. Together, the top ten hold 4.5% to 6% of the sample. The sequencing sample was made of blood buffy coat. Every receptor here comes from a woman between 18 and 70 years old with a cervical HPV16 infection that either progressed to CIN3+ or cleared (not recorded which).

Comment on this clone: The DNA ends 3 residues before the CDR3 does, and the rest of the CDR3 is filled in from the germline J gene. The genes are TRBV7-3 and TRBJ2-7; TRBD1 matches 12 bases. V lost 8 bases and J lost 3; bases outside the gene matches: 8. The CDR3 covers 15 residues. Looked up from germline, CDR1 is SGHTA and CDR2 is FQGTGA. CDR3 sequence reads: CASFPGQGACYEQYF. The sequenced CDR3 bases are TGTGCCAGCTTCCCGGGACAGGGGGCTTGCTACGAG.

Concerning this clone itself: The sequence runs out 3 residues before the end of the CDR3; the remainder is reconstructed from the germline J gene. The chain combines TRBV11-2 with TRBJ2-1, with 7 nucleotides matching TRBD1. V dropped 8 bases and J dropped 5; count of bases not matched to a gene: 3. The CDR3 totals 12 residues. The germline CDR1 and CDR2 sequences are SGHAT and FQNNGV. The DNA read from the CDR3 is TGTGCCAGCCGGGACAGACACAATGAG. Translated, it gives CASRDRHNE. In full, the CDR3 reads CASRDRHNEQFF. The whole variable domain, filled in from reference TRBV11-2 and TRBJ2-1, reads EAGVAQSPRYKIIEKRQSVAFWCNPISGHATLYWYQQILGQGPKLLIQFQNNGVVDDSQLPKDRFSAERLKGVDSTLKIQPAKLEDSAVYLCASRDRHNEQFFGPGTRLTVL.

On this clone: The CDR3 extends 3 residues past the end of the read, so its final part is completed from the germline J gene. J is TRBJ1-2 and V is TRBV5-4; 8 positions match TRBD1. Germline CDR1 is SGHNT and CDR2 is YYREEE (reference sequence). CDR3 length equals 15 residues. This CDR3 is CASRPDEQGAWGYTF. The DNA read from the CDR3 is TGTGCCAGCAGACCTGACGAGCAGGGGGCTTGGGGC. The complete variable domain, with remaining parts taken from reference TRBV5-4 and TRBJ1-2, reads ETGVTQSPTHLIKTRGQQVTLRCSSQSGHNTVSWYQQALGQGPQFIFQYYREEENGRGNFPPRFSGLQFPNYSSELNVNALELDDSALYLCASRPDEQGAWGYTFGSGTRLTVV.

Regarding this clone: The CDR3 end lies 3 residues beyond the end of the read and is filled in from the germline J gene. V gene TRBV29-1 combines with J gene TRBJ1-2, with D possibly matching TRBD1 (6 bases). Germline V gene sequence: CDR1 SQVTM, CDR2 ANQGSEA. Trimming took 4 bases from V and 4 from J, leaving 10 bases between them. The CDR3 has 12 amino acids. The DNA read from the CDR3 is TGCAGCGTTGTGGGCAGGGGCTATGGC. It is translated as CSVVGRGYG. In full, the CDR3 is CSVVGRGYGYTF.

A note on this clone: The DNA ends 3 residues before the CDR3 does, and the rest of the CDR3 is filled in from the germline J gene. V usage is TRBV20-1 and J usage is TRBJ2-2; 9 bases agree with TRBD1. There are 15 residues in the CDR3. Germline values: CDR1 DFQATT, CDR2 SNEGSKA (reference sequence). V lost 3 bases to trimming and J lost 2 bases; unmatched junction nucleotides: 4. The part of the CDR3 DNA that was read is TGCAGTGCTAGCAAACAGGGGGCTAACACCGGGGAG. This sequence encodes CSASKQGANTGE. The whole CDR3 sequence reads CSASKQGANTGELFF.

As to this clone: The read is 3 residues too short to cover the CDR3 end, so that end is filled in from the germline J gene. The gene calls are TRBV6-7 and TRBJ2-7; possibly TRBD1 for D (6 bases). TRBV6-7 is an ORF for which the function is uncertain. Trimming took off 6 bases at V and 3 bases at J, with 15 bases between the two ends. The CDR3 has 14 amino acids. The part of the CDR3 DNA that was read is TGTGCCAGCAGCCTCAGGGGCACCGGCTACGAG. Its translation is CASSLRGTGYE. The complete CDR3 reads CASSLRGTGYEQYF.

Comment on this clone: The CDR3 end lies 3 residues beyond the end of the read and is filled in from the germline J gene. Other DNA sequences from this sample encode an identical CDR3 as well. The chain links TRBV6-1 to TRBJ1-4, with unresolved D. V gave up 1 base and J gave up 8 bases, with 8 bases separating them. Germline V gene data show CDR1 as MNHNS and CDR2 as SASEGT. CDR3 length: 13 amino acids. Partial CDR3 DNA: TGTGCCAGCAGTGAAGGGTTGCGGGAAAAA. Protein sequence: CASSEGLREK. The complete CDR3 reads CASSEGLREKLFF.

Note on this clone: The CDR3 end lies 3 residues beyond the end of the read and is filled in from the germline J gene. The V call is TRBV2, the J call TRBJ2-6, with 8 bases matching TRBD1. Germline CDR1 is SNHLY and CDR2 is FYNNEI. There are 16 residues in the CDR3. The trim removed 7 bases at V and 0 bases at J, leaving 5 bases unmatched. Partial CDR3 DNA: TGTGCCAGCACCCAGGGACAGGCCTCTGGGGCCAACGTC. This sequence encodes CASTQGQASGANV. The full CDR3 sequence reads CASTQGQASGANVLTF.

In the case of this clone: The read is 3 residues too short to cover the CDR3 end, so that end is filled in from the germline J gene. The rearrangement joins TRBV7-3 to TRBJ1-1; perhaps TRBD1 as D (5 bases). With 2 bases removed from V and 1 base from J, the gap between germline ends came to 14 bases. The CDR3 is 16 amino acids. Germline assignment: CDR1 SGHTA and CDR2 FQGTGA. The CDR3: CASSLLPGKENTEAFF. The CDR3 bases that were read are TGTGCCAGCAGCTTACTCCCAGGGAAAGAGAACACTGAA.

CDR3: CASSTLTSGGNSYEQYF. The CDR3 bases that were read are TGCGCCAGCAGCACCTTAACTAGCGGGGGGAACTCCTACGAG. V and J are TRBV5-1 and TRBJ2-7, with TRBD2 matching 12 bases. Sequencing ends 3 residues short of the CDR3 end; the germline J gene provides the rest. Unmatched junction bases numbered 8, after V lost 4 bases and J lost 0 bases. In germline, CDR1 is SGHRS, CDR2 YFSETQ. The CDR3 covers 17 residues.

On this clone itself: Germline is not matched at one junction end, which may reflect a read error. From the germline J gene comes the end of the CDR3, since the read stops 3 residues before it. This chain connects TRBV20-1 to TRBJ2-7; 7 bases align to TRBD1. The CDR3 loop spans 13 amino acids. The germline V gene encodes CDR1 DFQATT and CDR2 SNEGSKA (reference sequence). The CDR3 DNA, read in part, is TGCAGTGCCCCCGAAGGGGGCTCCCACGAG. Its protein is CSAPEGGSHE. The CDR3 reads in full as CSAPEGGSHEQYF.

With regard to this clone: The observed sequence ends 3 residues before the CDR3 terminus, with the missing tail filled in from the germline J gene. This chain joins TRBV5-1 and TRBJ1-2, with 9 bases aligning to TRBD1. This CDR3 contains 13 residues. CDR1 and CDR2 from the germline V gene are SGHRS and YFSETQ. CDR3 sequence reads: CASSPQGARGYTF. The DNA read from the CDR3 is TGCGCCAGCAGCCCACAGGGGGCGCGGGGC.

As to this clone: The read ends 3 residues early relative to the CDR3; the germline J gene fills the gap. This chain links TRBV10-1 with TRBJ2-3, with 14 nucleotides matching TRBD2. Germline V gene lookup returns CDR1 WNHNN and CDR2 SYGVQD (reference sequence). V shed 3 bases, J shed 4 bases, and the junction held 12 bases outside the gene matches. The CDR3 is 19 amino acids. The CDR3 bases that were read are TGCGCCAGCAGTGACCAGGGACTAGCGGGGGCCAAGGGGGCAGATACG. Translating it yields CASSDQGLAGAKGADT. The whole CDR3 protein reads CASSDQGLAGAKGADTQYF.

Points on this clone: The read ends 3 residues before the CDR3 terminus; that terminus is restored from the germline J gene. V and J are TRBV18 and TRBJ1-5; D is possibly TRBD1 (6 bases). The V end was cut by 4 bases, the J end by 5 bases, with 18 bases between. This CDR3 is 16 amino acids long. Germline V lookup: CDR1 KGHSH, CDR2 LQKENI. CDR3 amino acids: CASSLNFGQSDQPQHF. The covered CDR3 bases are TGTGCCAGCTCACTAAACTTTGGACAGTCCGATCAGCCC.

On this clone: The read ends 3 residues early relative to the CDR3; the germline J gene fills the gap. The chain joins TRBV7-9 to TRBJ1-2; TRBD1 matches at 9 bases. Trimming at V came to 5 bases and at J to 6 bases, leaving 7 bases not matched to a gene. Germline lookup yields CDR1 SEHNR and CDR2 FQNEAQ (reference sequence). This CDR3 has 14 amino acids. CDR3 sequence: CASSIGTGMHGYTF. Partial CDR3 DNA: TGTGCCAGCAGCATCGGGACAGGGATGCATGGC.

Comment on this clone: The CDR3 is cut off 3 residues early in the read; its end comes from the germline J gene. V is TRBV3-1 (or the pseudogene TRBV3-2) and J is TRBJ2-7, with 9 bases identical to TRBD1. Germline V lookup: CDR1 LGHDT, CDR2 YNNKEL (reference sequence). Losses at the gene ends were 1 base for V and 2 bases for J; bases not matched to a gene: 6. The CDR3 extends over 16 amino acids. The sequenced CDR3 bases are TGTGCCAGCAGCCAAGGAACAGGGGGCGCCGCCTACGAG. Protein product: CASSQGTGGAAYE. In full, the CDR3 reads CASSQGTGGAAYEQYF.

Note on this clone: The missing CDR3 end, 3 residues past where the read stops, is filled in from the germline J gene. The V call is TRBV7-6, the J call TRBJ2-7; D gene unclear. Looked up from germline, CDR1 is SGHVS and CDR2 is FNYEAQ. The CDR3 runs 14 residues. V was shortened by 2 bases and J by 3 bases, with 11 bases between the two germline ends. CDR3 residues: CASSLLPGIYEQYF. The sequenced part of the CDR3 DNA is TGTGCCAGCAGCTTACTCCCAGGCATCTACGAG.

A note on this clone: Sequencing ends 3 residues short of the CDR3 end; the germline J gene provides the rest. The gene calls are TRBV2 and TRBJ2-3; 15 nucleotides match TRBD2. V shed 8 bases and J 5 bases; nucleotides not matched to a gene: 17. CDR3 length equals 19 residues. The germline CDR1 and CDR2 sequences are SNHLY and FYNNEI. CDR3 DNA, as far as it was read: TGTGCCAGCCACCCCGGGACTAGCGGGGGGCGCGGGACGGTAGATACG. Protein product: CASHPGTSGGRGTVDT. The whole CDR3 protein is CASHPGTSGGRGTVDTQYF. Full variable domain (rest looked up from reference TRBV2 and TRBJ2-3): EPEVTQTPSHQVTQMGQEVILRCVPISNHLYFYWYRQILGQKVEFLVSFYNNEISEKSEIFDDQFSVERPDGSNFTLKIRSTKLEDSAMYFCASHPGTSGGRGTVDTQYFGPGTRLTVL.